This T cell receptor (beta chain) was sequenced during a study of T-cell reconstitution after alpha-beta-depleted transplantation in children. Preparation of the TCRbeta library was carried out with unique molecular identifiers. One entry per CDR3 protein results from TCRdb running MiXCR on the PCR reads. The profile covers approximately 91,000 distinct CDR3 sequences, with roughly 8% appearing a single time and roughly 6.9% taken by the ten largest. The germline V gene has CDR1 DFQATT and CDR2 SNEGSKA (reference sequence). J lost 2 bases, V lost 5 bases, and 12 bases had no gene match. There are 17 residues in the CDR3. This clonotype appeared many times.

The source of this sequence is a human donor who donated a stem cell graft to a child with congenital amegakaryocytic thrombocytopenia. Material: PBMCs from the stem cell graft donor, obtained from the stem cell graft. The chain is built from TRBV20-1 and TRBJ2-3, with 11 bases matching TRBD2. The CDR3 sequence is CSALNTRLAGYTDTQYF. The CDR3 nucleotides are TGCAGTGCTTTGAATACCAGACTAGCGGGGTACACAGATACGCAGTATTTT.